This TCR beta chain was observed in a study of regulatory T cells in long-lasting Graves disease. Overall study results and limits: Patients whose Graves' disease persisted exhibited lower TCR diversity than those newly diagnosed. Since the sample size was small, accuracy may have been reduced. TRBV28, TRBJ1-2 and TRBJ2-5 were favored in persistent disease.

Sample time point: persistent/refractory GD, antithyroid drugs over 5 years with positive TRAb. The TCR library was made from RNA that had been extracted from PBMCs in TRIzol. This clonotype was observed many times. Its antigen is unknown. Construction of the TCR beta libraries employed iRepertoire HTBI primers in conjunction with Arm-PCR of CDR3 regions. MiXCR, applied by TCRdb to the multiplex PCR reads, yields one record per CDR3 protein. Among around 460,000 distinct CDR3 sequences, under 25% were seen once, and the ten largest hold more than 6%. Germline CDR1 reads MNHEY; CDR2 reads SVGEGT. This CDR3 has 16 residues. V lost 1 base to trimming and J lost 3 bases, with 15 bases between them.

The chain recombines TRBV6-2 or TRBV6-3 with TRBJ1-1; no firm D call. The specimen was peripheral blood mononuclear cells (PBMCs), collected when the disease was refractory, from a patient treated with antithyroid drugs. The clonotype comes from a female donor with Graves disease. The CDR3 DNA reads as TGTGCCAGCAGTTACTTTCCCTTTAATCCGGACACTGAAGCTTTCTTT. Protein product: CASSYFPFNPDTEAFF.